This T cell receptor beta chain was found in a study of tumor-infiltrating lymphocytes in primary liver carcinoma. Study context: Patients, male and female, were 30 to 69 years old. Broader study findings: Pairs of tumor regions overlapped more than tumor-adjacent and tumor-blood pairs did. Researchers report that only about 7.5-25% of top clones turned up in all five tumor regions.

For this clonotype: Its antigen remains unknown. The junction departs from the called germline gene at one end, perhaps through a read error.

The authors made TCR beta cDNA from roughly 480 ng total RNA with a constant-region primer. For TCR beta, libraries were produced by three nested multiplex PCR rounds using slightly modified ARM-PCR. MiXCR, applied by TCRdb to the multiplex PCR reads, yields one record per CDR3 protein. This sample carries 20,000 to 25,000 distinct CDR3 sequences, 70% to 90% of them seen once, and the ten largest clones take roughly a third. DNA and RNA were both co-extracted from about 19-30 mg of bulk tissue that had not been sorted. Sample: liver tumor tissue from sampling region 2. Subset described: tumor region T2, inferior pole. The source of this sequence is a woman between 25 and 40 years old with primary liver carcinoma and hepatitis B virus infection.

The CDR3 protein is CASCLDASNSPLHF. DNA of the CDR3: TGTGCCAGCTGCTTGGATGCCAGTAATTCACCCCTCCACTTT. The chain joins TRBV5-5 to TRBJ1-6, with no clear D. The CDR3 loop spans 14 amino acids. CDR1 and CDR2 (germline): SGHKS, YYEKEE (reference sequence).